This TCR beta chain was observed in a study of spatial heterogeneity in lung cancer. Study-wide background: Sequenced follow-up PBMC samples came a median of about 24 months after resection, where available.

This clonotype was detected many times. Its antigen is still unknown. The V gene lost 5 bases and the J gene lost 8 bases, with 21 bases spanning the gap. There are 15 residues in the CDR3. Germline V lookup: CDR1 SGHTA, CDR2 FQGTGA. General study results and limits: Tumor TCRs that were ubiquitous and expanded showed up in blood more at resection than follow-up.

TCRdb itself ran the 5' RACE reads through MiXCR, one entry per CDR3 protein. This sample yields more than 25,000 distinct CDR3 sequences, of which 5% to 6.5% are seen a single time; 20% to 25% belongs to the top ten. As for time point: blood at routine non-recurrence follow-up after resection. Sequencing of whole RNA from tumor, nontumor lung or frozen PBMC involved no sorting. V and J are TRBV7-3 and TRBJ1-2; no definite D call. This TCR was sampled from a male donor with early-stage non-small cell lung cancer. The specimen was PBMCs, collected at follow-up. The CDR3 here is CASSRNPPGIDGYTF. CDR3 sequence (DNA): TGTGCCAGCAGCCGCAACCCCCCCGGTATAGACGGCTACACCTTC.